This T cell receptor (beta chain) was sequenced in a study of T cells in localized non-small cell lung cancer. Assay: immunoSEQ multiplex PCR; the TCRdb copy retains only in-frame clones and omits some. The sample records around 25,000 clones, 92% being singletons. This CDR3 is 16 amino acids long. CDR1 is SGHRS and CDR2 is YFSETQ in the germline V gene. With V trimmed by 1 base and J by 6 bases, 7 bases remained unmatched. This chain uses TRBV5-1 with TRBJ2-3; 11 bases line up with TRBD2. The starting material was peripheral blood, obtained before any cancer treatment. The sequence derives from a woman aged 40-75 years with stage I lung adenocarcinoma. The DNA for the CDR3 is TGCGCCAGCAGCTTGCTAGCGGGAGGTCTCAGGGATACGCAGTATTTT. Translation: CASSLLAGGLRDTQYF.